The next 22 T cell receptor beta chains were all read from a single sample in a study of blood T cell repertoires in COVID-19. Using immunoSEQ multiplex PCR, the repertoire was profiled, and TCRdb retains in-frame clones only, with some absent. The table lists 320,000 or so clones, approximately 88% of them singletons. Sequenced input: PBMCs or T cells enriched from blood (not recorded which). The receptor source for this set is a man aged 60 to 69 who had recovered from COVID-19.

V and J are TRBV7-9 and TRBJ2-5; a weak D match, TRBD2 (6 bases). Per germline, CDR1 SEHNR and CDR2 FQNEAQ (reference sequence). With 3 bases removed from V and 3 bases from J, the gap between germline ends came to 8 bases. This CDR3 is built from 13 residues. The CDR3 loop is CASSFGGKETQYF. CDR3 DNA: TGTGCCAGCAGCTTTGGGGGGAAAGAGACCCAGTACTTC.

The count of this clone is one. V is TRBV6-5 and J is TRBJ1-1, with D possibly being TRBD1 (6 bases). The CDR3 consists of 15 residues. The ends were cut back, 7 bases at V and 2 bases at J, with 17 bases in the middle. Germline lookup yields CDR1 MNHEY and CDR2 SVGAGI. Here the CDR3 reads CASIEGNRVNTEAFF. In DNA, the CDR3 is TGTGCCAGCATCGAGGGGAACAGGGTTAACACTGAAGCTTTCTTT.

The rearrangement joins TRBV6-5 to TRBJ2-3, with unresolved D. The ends were cut back, 2 bases at V and 2 bases at J, with 8 bases in the middle. CDR1 and CDR2 (germline): MNHEY, SVGAGI. The CDR3 has 14 amino acids. As DNA, the CDR3 is TGTGCCAGCAGTTACCGGCAGGCCACAGATACGCAGTATTTT. It specifies CASSYRQATDTQYF.

The chain couples TRBV10-2 to TRBJ2-5, with TRBD1 as a possible D gene (6 bases). The CDR3 is made up of 13 amino acids. CDR1 is WSHSY, CDR2 SAAADI, per germline. V lost 8 bases to trimming and J lost 4 bases, with 14 bases between them. The CDR3 DNA reads TGCGCCAGCTACAGGGAGATGGGAGAGACCCAGTACTTC. Translating gives CASYREMGETQYF.

The CDR3 sequence is CASRPGQLSYEQYF. Here the CDR3 DNA reads TGTGCCAGCAGACCGGGACAGCTTTCTTACGAGCAGTACTTC. The genes are TRBV28 and TRBJ2-7; 7 nucleotides agree with TRBD1. From germline, CDR1 is MDHEN and CDR2 SYDVKM. The CDR3 extends over 14 amino acids. V lost 6 bases to trimming and J lost 4 bases; unmatched junction nucleotides: 9.

The V gene is TRBV6-5, the J gene TRBJ1-5; D unresolved. The V end lost 6 bases, the J end lost 2 bases, and 11 bases lay between the germline ends. Germline-derived CDR1 and CDR2 are MNHEY and SVGAGI. There are 14 residues in the CDR3. The CDR3 reads CASSVVVGNQPQHF. The CDR3 DNA reads TGTGCCAGCAGCGTGGTAGTTGGCAATCAGCCCCAGCATTTT.

The chain couples TRBV7-9 to TRBJ2-1, with 7 bases lining up with TRBD1. The CDR3 is made up of 15 amino acids. V was clipped by 8 bases and J by 1 base; unmatched bases: 8. Per the germline V gene, CDR1 is SEHNR and CDR2 is FQNEAQ (reference sequence). CDR3 nucleotide sequence: TGTGCCAGCTTTTCGGACAGGTCTTCCTACAATGAGCAGTTCTTC. Translated: CASFSDRSSYNEQFF. The whole variable domain, remainder taken from reference TRBV7-9 and TRBJ2-1, is DTGVSQNPRHKITKRGQNVTFRCDPISEHNRLYWYRQTLGQGPEFLTYFQNEAQLEKSRLLSDRFSAERPKGSFSTLEIQRTEQGDSAMYLCASFSDRSSYNEQFFGPGTRLTVL.

The J gene is TRBJ2-3, the V gene TRBV10-3, with 7 bases fitting TRBD1. J gave up 2 bases and V 5 bases, and 7 bases lay outside the gene matches. The CDR3 sequence is 15 residues long. Germline V CDR1 and CDR2: ENHRY, SYGVKD. The CDR3 region has the DNA TGTGCCATCAGTAATCCGGGACAGAACACAGATACGCAGTATTTT. Amino acids: CAISNPGQNTDTQYF.

The V gene is TRBV5-1, the J gene TRBJ1-2; no firm D call. Germline V gene sequence: CDR1 SGHRS, CDR2 YFSETQ. V was clipped by 4 bases and J by 6 bases, with 13 bases between them. The CDR3 is 13 residues long. The CDR3 protein is CASSIGPGDGYTF. In nucleotides, the CDR3 is TGCGCCAGCAGCATCGGCCCCGGGGATGGCTACACCTTC. The complete variable domain, with remaining parts taken from reference TRBV5-1 and TRBJ1-2, reads KAGVTQTPRYLIKTRGQQVTLSCSPISGHRSVSWYQQTPGQGLQFLFEYFSETQRNKGNFPGRFSGRQFSNSRSEMNVSTLELGDSALYLCASSIGPGDGYTFGSGTRLTVV.

The chain carries TRBV6-5 and TRBJ1-1; D perhaps matches TRBD1 (6 bases). This CDR3 has 15 amino acids. Deletions cut 3 bases from V and 1 base from J, with 12 bases between. Per the germline V gene, CDR1 is MNHEY and CDR2 is SVGAGI. The CDR3 DNA is TGTGCCAGCAGTTATTCGGGACACGAGAACACTGAAGCTTTCTTT. Protein: CASSYSGHENTEAFF.

The CDR3 DNA sequence: TGTGCCAGCAGGGTTTCGGGTAAAGCTGAAGCTTTCTTT. It codes for CASRVSGKAEAFF. This chain links TRBV5-4 with TRBJ1-1; D is undetermined. V lost 5 bases to trimming and J lost 6 bases, with 14 bases between them. This CDR3 comprises 13 residues. Germline CDR1 SGHNT, CDR2 YYREEE (reference sequence).

Here the CDR3 reads CASRQTGSQPQHF. CDR3 coding DNA: TGTGCCAGCAGACAGACAGGGTCTCAGCCCCAGCATTTT. This chain joins TRBV6-5 and TRBJ1-5, with 7 positions matching TRBD1. CDR3 length equals 13 residues. Germline assignment: CDR1 MNHEY and CDR2 SVGAGI. The J segment lost 6 bases and the V segment lost 6 bases, leaving 5 bases of the junction unmatched.

V gene TRBV27 combines with J gene TRBJ2-1; 10 nucleotides match TRBD1. The CDR3 totals 15 residues. The germline gives CDR1 MNHEY, CDR2 SMNVEV (reference sequence). Losses at the gene ends were 4 bases for V and 9 bases for J; bases not matched to a gene: 9. The CDR3 loop is CASSSLPTGGFEQFF. The CDR3 DNA is TGTGCCAGCAGTTCCTTACCGACAGGGGGCTTTGAGCAGTTCTTC.

The V call is TRBV19, the J call TRBJ1-4; 7 bases agree with TRBD1. This CDR3 has 13 residues. Germline assignment: CDR1 LNHDA and CDR2 SQIVND (reference sequence). V shed 8 bases and J 7 bases; nucleotides not matched to a gene: 7. Written as DNA, the CDR3 is TGTGCCAGTCAGACAGGGCTAGGTGAAAAACTGTTTTTT. The encoded protein is CASQTGLGEKLFF. The variable domain in full, with the rest retrieved from reference TRBV19 and TRBJ1-4, is DGGITQSPKYLFRKEGQNVTLSCEQNLNHDAMYWYRQDPGQGLRLIYYSQIVNDFQKGDIAEGYSVSREKKESFPLTVTSAQKNPTAFYLCASQTGLGEKLFFGSGTQLSVL.

J is TRBJ2-2 and V is TRBV12-5; 10 bases line up with TRBD2. After removal of 6 bases from V and 5 bases from J, the junction contained 3 bases not matched to a gene. The germline V gene encodes CDR1 LGHNT and CDR2 FRNRAP. The CDR3 consists of 14 residues. CDR3 protein: CASGPGLATGELFF. CDR3 nucleotides: TGTGCTAGTGGACCGGGACTAGCGACCGGGGAGCTGTTTTTT.

The chain joins TRBV28 to TRBJ1-4, with 8 bases matching TRBD1. The germline gives CDR1 MDHEN, CDR2 SYDVKM. The CDR3 spans 14 residues. After removal of 6 bases from V and 7 bases from J, the junction contained 7 bases not matched to a gene. DNA for the CDR3: TGTGCCAGCAGCGGACAGGGAGGCGCTGAAAAACTGTTTTTT. Protein product: CASSGQGGAEKLFF. Variable domain in full (rest from reference TRBV28 and TRBJ1-4): DVKVTQSSRYLVKRTGEKVFLECVQDMDHENMFWYRQDPGLGLRLIYFSYDVKMKEKGDIPEGYSVSREKKERFSLILESASTNQTSMYLCASSGQGGAEKLFFGSGTQLSVL.

The sample holds one count of this clone. This chain uses TRBV6-4 with TRBJ2-6; 7 bases are a match to TRBD1. Germline assignment: CDR1 MRHNA and CDR2 SNTAGT. Germline trimming cut 0 bases from V and 0 bases from J; bases unmatched to any gene: 2. The CDR3 covers 17 residues. DNA for the CDR3: TGTGCCAGCAGTGACTCTGGACAGGTCTCTGGGGCCAACGTCCTGACTTTC. It yields the protein CASSDSGQVSGANVLTF.

The gene calls are TRBV2 and TRBJ1-1; perhaps TRBD1 as D (5 bases). Germline CDR1 and CDR2: SNHLY and FYNNEI. Trimming stripped 7 bases from V and 5 bases from J, with 14 bases between. This CDR3 comprises 13 residues. The CDR3, as DNA: TGTGCCAGCAACGACCCCGGGGGTACTGAAGCTTTCTTT. It translates to CASNDPGGTEAFF.

This clone was seen just once. The genes are TRBV4-3 and TRBJ2-7, with unresolved D. The CDR3 loop spans 15 amino acids. V lost 1 base, J lost 0 bases, and 10 bases lay in between. Germline CDR1 is LGHNA and CDR2 is YSLEER. The CDR3 here is CASSQVYGYSYEQYF. The CDR3, as DNA: TGCGCCAGCAGCCAAGTGTACGGGTACTCCTACGAGCAGTACTTC.

This sequence joins TRBV29-1 and TRBJ2-1, with 7 nucleotides matching TRBD1. The trim removed 4 bases at V and 6 bases at J, leaving 12 bases unmatched. CDR3 length: 15 residues. Germline loops: CDR1 SQVTM, CDR2 ANQGSEA. This CDR3 is CSVAFLRQGPNEQFF. The CDR3 DNA follows: TGCAGCGTTGCGTTTCTCCGACAGGGACCCAATGAGCAGTTCTTC.

The chain combines TRBV4-2 with TRBJ1-3, with D tentatively TRBD1 (5 bases). V was clipped by 0 bases and J by 2 bases, with 14 bases between them. Germline lookup yields CDR1 LGHNA and CDR2 YNFKEQ. The CDR3 loop spans 17 amino acids. In DNA, the CDR3 is TGTGCCAGCAGCCAAGATGCTGGGAGGGGAGCTGGAAACACCATATATTTT. Its protein is CASSQDAGRGAGNTIYF.

The rearrangement uses TRBV5-4 and TRBJ1-6; the match to TRBD1 covers 10 bases. V lost 6 bases to trimming and J lost 1 base; unmatched junction nucleotides: 4. Germline V gene lookup returns CDR1 SGHNT and CDR2 YYREEE (reference sequence). This CDR3 region has 16 residues. CDR3 coding DNA: TGTGCCAGCAAAAGACAGGGGGCATCCTATAATTCACCCCTCCACTTT. As protein: CASKRQGASYNSPLHF. The full variable domain, rest sourced from reference TRBV5-4 and TRBJ1-6, is ETGVTQSPTHLIKTRGQQVTLRCSSQSGHNTVSWYQQALGQGPQFIFQYYREEENGRGNFPPRFSGLQFPNYSSELNVNALELDDSALYLCASKRQGASYNSPLHFGNGTRLTVT.